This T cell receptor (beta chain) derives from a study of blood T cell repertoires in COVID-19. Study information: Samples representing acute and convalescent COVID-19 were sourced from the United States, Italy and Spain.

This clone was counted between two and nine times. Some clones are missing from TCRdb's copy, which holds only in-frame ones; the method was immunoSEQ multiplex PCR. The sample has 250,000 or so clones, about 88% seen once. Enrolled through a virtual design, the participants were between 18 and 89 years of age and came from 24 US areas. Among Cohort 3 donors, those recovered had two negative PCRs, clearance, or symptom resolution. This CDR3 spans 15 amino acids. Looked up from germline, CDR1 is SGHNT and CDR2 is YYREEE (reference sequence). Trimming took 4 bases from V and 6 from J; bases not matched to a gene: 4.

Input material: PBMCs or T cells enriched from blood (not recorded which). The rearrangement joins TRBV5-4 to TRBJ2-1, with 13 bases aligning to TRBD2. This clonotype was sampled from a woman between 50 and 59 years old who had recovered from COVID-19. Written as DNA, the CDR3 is TGTGCCAGCAGCCGGACTAGCGGGAGTATCAATGAGCAGTTCTTC. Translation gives CASSRTSGSINEQFF.